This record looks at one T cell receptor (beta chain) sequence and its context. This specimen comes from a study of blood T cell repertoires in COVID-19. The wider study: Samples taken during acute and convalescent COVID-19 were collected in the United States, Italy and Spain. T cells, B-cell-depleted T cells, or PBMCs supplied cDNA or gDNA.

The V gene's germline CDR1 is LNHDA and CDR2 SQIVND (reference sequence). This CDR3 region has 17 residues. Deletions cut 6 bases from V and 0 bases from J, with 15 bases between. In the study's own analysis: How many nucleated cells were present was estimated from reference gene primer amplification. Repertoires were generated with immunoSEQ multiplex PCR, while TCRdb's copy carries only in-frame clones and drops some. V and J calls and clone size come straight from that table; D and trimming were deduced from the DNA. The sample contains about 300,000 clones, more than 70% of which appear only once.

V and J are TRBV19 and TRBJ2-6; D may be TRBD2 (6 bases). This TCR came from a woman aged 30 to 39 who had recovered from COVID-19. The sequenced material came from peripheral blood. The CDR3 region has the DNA TGTGCCAGTAGCAACGGGGGTCTAAGCTCTGGGGCCAACGTCCTGACTTTC. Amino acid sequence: CASSNGGLSSGANVLTF.